The clone carrying this T cell receptor (beta chain) was observed a single time. Its antigen remains unidentified. In the PCR, 60 Vbeta and 13 Jbeta primers were used. Produced via immunoSEQ multiplex PCR; TCRdb's table is partial and in-frame only. The sample lists approximately 120,000 clones; approximately 71% were seen once. This record belongs to a study of cytomegalovirus exposure and HLA in healthy donors. The CDR3 consists of 14 residues. The V gene's germline CDR1 is MNHEY and CDR2 SVGAGI. V was cut by 4 bases and J by 4 bases, with 13 bases left in between. The study, taken as a whole, reports: A prior analysis recorded that most TCR beta V segments were productive about 90% or about 30% of the time. It was only CMV serostatus that was available as immune exposure information.

Sequencing used PBMCs. The chain combines TRBV6-5 with TRBJ2-5; D might be TRBD2 (5 bases). The sequence was obtained from a middle-aged man in good health and CMV-seronegative. CDR3 protein: CASSSLGRGETQYF. As DNA, the CDR3 is TGTGCCAGCAGTTCCCTGGGGAGAGGAGAGACCCAGTACTTC.